A single sample is the source of the 3 T cell receptor beta chains below, sequenced in a study of shared clonotypes between healthy human individuals. Profiling relied on immunoSEQ multiplex PCR, and the TCRdb table lists in-frame clones only, not all of them. The sample holds roughly 1.4 million clones, 98% seen once. Sequencing input: naive CD4+ T cells sorted from blood. Subset specified: CD45RA+ positively selected. The receptors come from a man between 25 and 39 years old in good health.

As concerns this clone: Germline and junction disagree at one end, which may indicate a read error. The V call is TRBV18, the J call TRBJ2-3; D might be TRBD1 (5 bases). Germline V gene data show CDR1 as KGHSH and CDR2 as LQKENI. The CDR3 consists of 16 residues. The CDR3 nucleotides read TGTGCCAGCCCACCCTCTTTAGGGGTAACCACAGATACGCAGTATTTT. Amino acids: CASPPSLGVTTDTQYF.

The chain is built from TRBV7-9 and TRBJ1-2, with 7 bases identical to TRBD1. The CDR3 is 13 amino acids. The germline CDR1 and CDR2 sequences are SEHNR and FQNEAQ (reference sequence). Unmatched junction bases numbered 6, after V lost 4 bases and J lost 7 bases. The CDR3: CASSSAQGPGYTF. Here the CDR3 DNA reads TGTGCCAGCAGCTCGGCACAGGGGCCTGGCTACACCTTC. Together with reference TRBV7-9 and TRBJ1-2, the CDR3 gives the full variable domain: DTGVSQNPRHKITKRGQNVTFRCDPISEHNRLYWYRQTLGQGPEFLTYFQNEAQLEKSRLLSDRFSAERPKGSFSTLEIQRTEQGDSAMYLCASSSAQGPGYTFGSGTRLTVV.

The chain is built from TRBV11-2 and TRBJ1-3, with D possibly matching TRBD1 (5 bases). CDR1 is SGHAT and CDR2 is FQNNGV in the germline V gene. Trimming shortened V by 2 bases and J by 4 bases, and 15 bases separated the two germline ends. This CDR3 region has 16 residues. The CDR3 protein is CASSLPIPGDGNTIYF. Written as DNA, the CDR3 is TGTGCCAGCAGCTTACCCATCCCGGGGGACGGAAACACCATATATTTT.